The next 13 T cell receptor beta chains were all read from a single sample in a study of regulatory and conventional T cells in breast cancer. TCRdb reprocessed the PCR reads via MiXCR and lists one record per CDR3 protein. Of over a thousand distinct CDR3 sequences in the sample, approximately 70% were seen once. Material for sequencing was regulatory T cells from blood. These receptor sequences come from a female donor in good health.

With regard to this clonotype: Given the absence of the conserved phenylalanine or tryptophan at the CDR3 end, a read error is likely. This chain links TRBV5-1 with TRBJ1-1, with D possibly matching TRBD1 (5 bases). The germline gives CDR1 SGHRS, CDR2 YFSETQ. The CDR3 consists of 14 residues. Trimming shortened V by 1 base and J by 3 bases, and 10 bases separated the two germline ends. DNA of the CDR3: TGCGCCAGCAGCTTGACAGGCAGGGACACTGAAGCTTTCTCT. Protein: CASSLTGRDTEAFS.

The CDR3 region has the DNA TGCGCCAGCAGCCATAAACCGGGACAGGGGAACACTGAAGCTTTCTTT. Translated, it gives CASSHKPGQGNTEAFF. V usage is TRBV4-3 and J usage is TRBJ1-1, with 9 bases identical to TRBD1. This CDR3 is 16 amino acids long. The germline CDR1 and CDR2 sequences are LGHNA and YSLEER. Trimming at V came to 3 bases and at J to 1 base, leaving 6 bases not matched to a gene.

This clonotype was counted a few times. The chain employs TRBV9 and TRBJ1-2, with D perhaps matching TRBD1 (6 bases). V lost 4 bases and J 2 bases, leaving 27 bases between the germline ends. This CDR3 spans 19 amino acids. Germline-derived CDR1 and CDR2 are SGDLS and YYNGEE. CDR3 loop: CASSLTTGTPGQVNYGYTF. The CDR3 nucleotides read TGTGCCAGCAGCCTTACGACCGGGACACCGGGGCAGGTGAACTATGGCTACACCTTC. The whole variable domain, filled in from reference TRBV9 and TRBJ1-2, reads DSGVTQTPKHLITATGQRVTLRCSPRSGDLSVYWYQQSLDQGLQFLIQYYNGEERAKGNILERFSAQQFPDLHSELNLSSLELGDSALYFCASSLTTGTPGQVNYGYTFGSGTRLTVV.

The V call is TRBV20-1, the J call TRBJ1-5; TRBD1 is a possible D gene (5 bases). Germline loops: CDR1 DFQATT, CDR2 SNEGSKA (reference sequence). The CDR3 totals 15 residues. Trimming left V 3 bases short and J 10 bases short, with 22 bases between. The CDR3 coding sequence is TGCAGTGCTAGGGAGGGGAGCCAGAGCCCGGAACCCCAGCATTTT. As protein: CSAREGSQSPEPQHF.

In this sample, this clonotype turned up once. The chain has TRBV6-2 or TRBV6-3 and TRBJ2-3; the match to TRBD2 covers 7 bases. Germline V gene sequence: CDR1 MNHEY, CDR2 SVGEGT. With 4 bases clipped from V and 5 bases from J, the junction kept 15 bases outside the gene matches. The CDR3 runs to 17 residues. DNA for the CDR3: TGTGCCAGCAGTTGGGTAAACGGACGGGAGGTATTAGATACGCAGTATTTT. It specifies CASSWVNGREVLDTQYF.

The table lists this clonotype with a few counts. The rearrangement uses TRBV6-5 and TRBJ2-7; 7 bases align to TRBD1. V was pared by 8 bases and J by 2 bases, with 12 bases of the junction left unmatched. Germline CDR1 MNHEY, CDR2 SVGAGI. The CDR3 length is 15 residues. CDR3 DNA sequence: TGTGCCAGCCGCCTCGGACAGGCCACTACCTACGAGCAGTACTTC. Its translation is CASRLGQATTYEQYF.

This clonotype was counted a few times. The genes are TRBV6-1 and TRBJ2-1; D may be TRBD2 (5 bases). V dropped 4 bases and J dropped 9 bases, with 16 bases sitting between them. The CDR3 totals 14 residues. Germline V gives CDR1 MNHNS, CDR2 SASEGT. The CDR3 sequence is CASSALPDGIEQFF. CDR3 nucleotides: TGTGCCAGCAGTGCACTGCCTGACGGGATTGAGCAGTTCTTC.

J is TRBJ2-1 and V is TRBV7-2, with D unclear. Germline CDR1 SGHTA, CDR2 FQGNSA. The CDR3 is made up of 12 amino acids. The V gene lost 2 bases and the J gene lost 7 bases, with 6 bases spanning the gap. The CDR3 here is CASSLSENEQFF. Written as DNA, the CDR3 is TGTGCCAGCAGCTTATCTGAGAATGAGCAGTTCTTC.

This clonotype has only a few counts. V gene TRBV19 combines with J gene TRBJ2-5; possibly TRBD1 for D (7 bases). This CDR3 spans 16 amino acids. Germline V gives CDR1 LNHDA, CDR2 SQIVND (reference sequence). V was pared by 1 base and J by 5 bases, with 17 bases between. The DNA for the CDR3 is TGTGCCAGTAGTATAGGACCAGGGGGGTTGTTGGAGACCCAGTACTTC. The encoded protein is CASSIGPGGLLETQYF.

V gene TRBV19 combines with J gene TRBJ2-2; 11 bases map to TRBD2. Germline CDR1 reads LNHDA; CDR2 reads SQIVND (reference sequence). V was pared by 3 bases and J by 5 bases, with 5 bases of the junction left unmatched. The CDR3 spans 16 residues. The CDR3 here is CASSISGRVRTGELFF. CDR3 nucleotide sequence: TGTGCCAGTAGTATTAGCGGGAGGGTGAGGACCGGGGAGCTGTTTTTT.

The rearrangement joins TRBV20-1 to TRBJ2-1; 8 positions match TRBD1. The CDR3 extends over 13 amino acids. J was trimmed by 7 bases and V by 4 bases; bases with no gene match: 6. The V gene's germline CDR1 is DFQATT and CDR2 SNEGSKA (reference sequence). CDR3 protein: CSATGTGRNEQFF. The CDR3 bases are TGCAGTGCTACCGGGACAGGAAGGAATGAGCAGTTCTTC.

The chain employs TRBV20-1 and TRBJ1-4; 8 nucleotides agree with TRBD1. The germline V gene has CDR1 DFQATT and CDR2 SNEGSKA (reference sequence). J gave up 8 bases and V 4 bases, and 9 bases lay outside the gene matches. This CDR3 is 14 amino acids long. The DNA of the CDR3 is TGCAGTGCTACACCCGGGACAGGACGAGAAAAACTGTTTTTT. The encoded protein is CSATPGTGREKLFF.

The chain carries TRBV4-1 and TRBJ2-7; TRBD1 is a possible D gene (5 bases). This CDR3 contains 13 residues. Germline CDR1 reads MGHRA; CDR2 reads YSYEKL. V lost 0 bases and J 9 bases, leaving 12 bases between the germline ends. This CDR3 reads CASSQDQGTVQYF. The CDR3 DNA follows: TGCGCCAGCAGCCAAGATCAGGGAACAGTGCAGTACTTC.